Listed below are T cell receptor beta chains from one sample, sequenced in a study of T cells in Graves' hyperthyroidism and ophthalmopathy. TCRdb reprocessed the multiplex PCR reads with MiXCR, giving one entry per CDR3 protein. This table holds about 600,000 distinct CDR3 sequences, 15% to 20% found once. Sequencing was carried out using blood. These receptors came from a woman between 40 and 50 years old with Graves' ophthalmopathy. Both conserved end residues are part of each CDR3. A D gene is named only where the DNA matches it firmly. A clone size is listed for some rows: how often the clone was seen (once, few, many), or a class if it is expanded.

TRBJ2-1 | TRBD2 | TRBV11-2 | many | TGTGCCAGCAGCTTAAGACAAGGCGGGGGGGTCTACAATGAGCAGTTCTTC | CASSLRQGGGVYNEQFF
TRBJ2-7 | TRBD2 | TRBV20-1 | NA | TGCAGTGCTAGAAGCAGCGGGAACTACTACGAGCAGTACTTC | CSARSSGNYYEQYF
TRBJ1-5 | TRBD1 | TRBV5-6 | NA | TGTGCCAGCAGCTCAGGGGGAGGGGCCCAGCCCCAGCATTTT | CASSSGGGAQPQHF
TRBJ2-2 | TRBD2 | TRBV5-1 | few | TGCGCCAGCAGCTTGGCAACTAGCGCGAACACCGGGGAGCTGTTTTTT | CASSLATSANTGELFF
TRBJ2-3 | NA | TRBV19 | NA | TGTGCCACAAGGGAACCGGGGTCCGGGGATACGCAGTATTTT | CATREPGSGDTQYF
TRBJ2-2 | TRBD2 | TRBV28 | NA | TGTGCCAGCGTCATAGCGGGAGGCTACACCGGGGAGCTGTTTTTT | CASVIAGGYTGELFF
TRBJ2-2 | NA | TRBV19 | NA | TGTGCCAGTACGGCGGGCGCTCTAGGGGAGCTGTTTTTT | CASTAGALGELFF
TRBJ1-2 | TRBD1 | TRBV6-1 | many | TGTGCCAGCAGCACCGACAGGGGATCTGGCTACACCTTC | CASSTDRGSGYTF
TRBJ2-7 | NA | TRBV4-1 | few | TGCGCCAGCAGCCAAGATGCGGTAACCTACGAGCAGTACTTC | CASSQDAVTYEQYF
TRBJ2-1 | TRBD2 | TRBV20-1 | few | TGCAGTGCTAGAGATCTACGGACTAGCGGGAGGGCTAATGAGCAGTTCTTC | CSARDLRTSGRANEQFF
TRBJ2-2 | NA | TRBV18 | many | TGTGCCAGCTCACCGAACGGCTACGGGAACACCGGGGAGCTGTTTTTT | CASSPNGYGNTGELFF
TRBJ2-3 | NA | TRBV5-1 | many | TGCGCCAGCAGCAAGAGGGACCGAGAGGGGTGGGTATCAAGAGATACGCAGTATTTT | CASSKRDREGWVSRDTQYF
TRBJ2-1 | TRBD2 | TRBV28 | many | TGTGCCAGCAAGGTTGTGGGACTAGCGGGATACAATGAGCAGTTCTTC | CASKVVGLAGYNEQFF
TRBJ2-1 | NA | TRBV6-2/TRBV6-3 | few | TGTGCCAGCAAGGTCTACAATGAGCAGTTCTTC | CASKVYNEQFF
TRBJ1-2 | NA | TRBV10-3 | few | TGTGCCATCAGTGACGTGGACGACCGTTTTGGCTACACCTTC | CAISDVDDRFGYTF
TRBJ2-5 | TRBD1 | TRBV29-1 | many | TGCAGCGTTGGACAGGGTCGCGAGACCCAGTACTTC | CSVGQGRETQYF
TRBJ2-2 | NA | TRBV6-1 | NA | TGTGCCAGCAGTGGCCCCCAGACAGGCTCCGGGGAGCTGTTTTTT | CASSGPQTGSGELFF
TRBJ2-7 | NA | TRBV7-9 | few | TGTGCCAGCAGCTCTACCCGGGGAGGGGGCTACGACGAGCAGTACTTC | CASSSTRGGGYDEQYF
TRBJ1-1 | NA | TRBV7-2 | few | TGTGCCAGCAGCATTTCGACAGGCGGCACTGAAGCTTTCTTT | CASSISTGGTEAFF
TRBJ2-2 | TRBD2 | TRBV24-1 | many | TGTGCCACCAGGACTAGCGGCTCCTCCGGGGAGCTGTTTTTT | CATRTSGSSGELFF
TRBJ2-3 | NA | TRBV20-1 | NA | TGCAGTCCGTCGTCCCCCGATACGCAGTATTTT | CSPSSPDTQYF
TRBJ1-2 | NA | TRBV7-9 | NA | TGTGCCAGCAGCCCCCCAAGGCCATCTAACTATGGCTACACCTTC | CASSPPRPSNYGYTF
TRBJ2-3 | TRBD2 | TRBV2 | few | TGTGCCAGCAGCGACGCCCGGGGGGTGAGCACAGATACGCAGTATTTT | CASSDARGVSTDTQYF